This entry is about one TCR beta chain. Its cognate antigen is unknown. V gave up 4 bases and J gave up 8 bases, with 9 bases separating them. This CDR3 has 12 residues. CDR1 SGHNT and CDR2 YYREEE come from the germline V gene (reference sequence). This specimen comes from a study of human T cells and chemical hapten exposure. Study-level background: Throughout the approximately 25-week study, diphenylcyclopropenone was applied weekly to the patients' scalps. Whole-study findings and limits: The formation of large CDR3 similarity clusters by expanded TCRs significantly exceeded that of controls.

Regarding time point: pre-sensitization, week 0. Documented treatment: therapeutic diphenylcyclopropenone sensitization with weekly scalp DPC. TCRdb re-derived calls from the RACE reads in MiXCR, one entry per CDR3 protein. This sample has 380,000 or so distinct CDR3 sequences, with 5% to 6.5% found just once. Source: whole blood, taken in connection with sensitization to the hapten diphenylcyclopropenone (DPC). This TCR derives from a woman aged 18-29 years with alopecia areata. Some clones in this sample may be carry-over from other donors' samples. The chain carries TRBV5-4 and TRBJ2-2; D perhaps matches TRBD1 (5 bases). The CDR3 loop reads CASSRYRGELFF. CDR3 coding DNA: TGTGCCAGCAGCCGGTACAGGGGGGAGCTGTTTTTT.